Given below is one T cell receptor (beta chain) in context. Its antigen is unidentified. Primers included in the PCR were 60 Vbeta and 13 Jbeta primers. The protocol was immunoSEQ multiplex PCR, while the TCRdb copy is restricted to in-frame clones and leaves out a portion. This sample has 140,000 to 150,000 clones, with roughly 74% found just once. CDR1 is SGHNT, CDR2 YENEEA, per germline. V was clipped by 4 bases and J by 2 bases; unmatched bases: 12. This CDR3 is 19 amino acids long. The data were obtained in a study of cytomegalovirus exposure and HLA in healthy donors. The wider study: T cells numbering approximately 170 million yielded roughly 120 million unique TCR beta sequences in an earlier analysis. The study's findings and limits: With later analysis, a missense DCLRE1C variant became linked to TCR beta V- and J-gene trimming.

The sample taken for sequencing was PBMCs. The gene calls are TRBV11-3 and TRBJ2-5, with 14 bases identical to TRBD2. The origin of this receptor is a woman between 18 and 29 years old in good health and CMV-seropositive. Written as DNA, the CDR3 is TGTGCCAGCAGCTCGCGGACTAGCGGGGGGCCTACAGATCAAGAGACCCAGTACTTC. This sequence encodes CASSSRTSGGPTDQETQYF.